This TCR beta chain appears in the sequencing data of a study of CD8 T cells in Susac syndrome. Study conclusions and caveats: It was acknowledged in the study that its TCR sequencing and HLA analysis involved a relatively small number of individuals.

The authors carried out high-throughput sequencing of TCR beta. They applied it to CD8+ and CD4+ T cells obtained from blood. Control patients had untreated stable or active relapsing-remitting multiple sclerosis by revised McDonald criteria. TEMRA cells were FACS-enriched, with CD8+ and CD4+ T cells isolated negatively. With respect to this clonotype: Its cognate antigen is unknown.

V dropped 6 bases and J dropped 5; count of bases not matched to a gene: 8. Germline lookup yields CDR1 SGHTA and CDR2 FQGNSA. The CDR3 has 15 residues. When the RNA was reverse transcribed, random hexamers were used with an input of 0.5 to 1 ug. TCRdb ran MiXCR on the immunoSEQ multiplex PCR reads and lists one entry per CDR3 protein. The sample contains around 270,000 distinct CDR3 sequences, 85% of which appear only once. V is TRBV7-2 and J is TRBJ2-2; 8 nucleotides agree with TRBD1. The sequence was collected from a human donor with multiple sclerosis. The sample was CD8+ T cells from PBMCs. The CDR3 reads CASSSRDRTTGELFF. DNA for the CDR3: TGTGCCAGCAGTTCCCGGGACAGGACTACCGGGGAGCTGTTTTTT. Full variable domain (missing parts from reference TRBV7-2 and TRBJ2-2): GAGVSQSPSNKVTEKGKDVELRCDPISGHTALYWYRQSLGQGLEFLIYFQGNSAPDKSGLPSDRFSAERTGGSVSTLTIQRTQQEDSAVYLCASSSRDRTTGELFFGEGSRLTVL.